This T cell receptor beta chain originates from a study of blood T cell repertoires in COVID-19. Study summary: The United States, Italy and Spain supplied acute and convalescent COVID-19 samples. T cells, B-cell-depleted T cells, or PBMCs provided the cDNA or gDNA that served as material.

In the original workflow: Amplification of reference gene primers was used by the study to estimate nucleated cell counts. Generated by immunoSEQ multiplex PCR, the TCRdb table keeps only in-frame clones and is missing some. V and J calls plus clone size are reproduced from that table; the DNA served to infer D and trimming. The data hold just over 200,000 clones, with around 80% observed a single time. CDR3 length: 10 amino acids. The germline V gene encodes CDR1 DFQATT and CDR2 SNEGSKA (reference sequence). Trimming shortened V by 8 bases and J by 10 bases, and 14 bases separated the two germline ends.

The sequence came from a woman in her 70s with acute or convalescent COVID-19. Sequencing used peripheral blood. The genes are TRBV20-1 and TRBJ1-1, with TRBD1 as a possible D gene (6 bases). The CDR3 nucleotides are TGCAGTATAGGACAGTCCCTAGCTTTCTTT. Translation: CSIGQSLAFF.